Listed here are 21 T cell receptor beta chains from one sample, sequenced in a study of blood T cell repertoires in COVID-19. Data came from immunoSEQ multiplex PCR; TCRdb stores just in-frame clones and leaves some out. The data contain 240,000 or so clones, about four fifths of them singletons. Specimen: peripheral blood. These receptors all come from a man younger than 45 who had recovered from COVID-19.

The chain links TRBV4-1 to TRBJ2-3, with a weak D call TRBD2 (7 bases). Trimming took 4 bases from V and 3 from J, leaving 17 bases between them. Germline V gene sequence: CDR1 MGHRA, CDR2 YSYEKL. CDR3 length equals 16 residues. CDR3 amino acids: CASSPPGGRVTDTQYF. Written as DNA, the CDR3 is TGCGCCAGCAGCCCGCCCGGGGGGCGCGTTACAGATACGCAGTATTTT.

The chain employs TRBV11-2 and TRBJ2-1, with TRBD1 matching 7 bases. Germline V gene data show CDR1 as SGHAT and CDR2 as FQNNGV. There are 16 residues in the CDR3. Trimming at V came to 2 bases and at J to 7 bases, leaving 11 bases not matched to a gene. The CDR3 sequence is CASSLFDRAHGNEQFF. CDR3 bases: TGTGCCAGCAGCTTATTCGACAGGGCCCATGGGAATGAGCAGTTCTTC.

This clone was seen just once. The chain employs TRBV6-5 and TRBJ1-3, with D unresolved. The CDR3 loop spans 13 amino acids. Germline loops: CDR1 MNHEY, CDR2 SVGAGI. V gave up 6 bases and J gave up 5 bases, with 11 bases separating them. The CDR3 DNA is TGTGCCAGCAGCCCCGCGGGTAGAAACACCATATATTTT. Its protein product is CASSPAGRNTIYF.

The rearrangement joins TRBV29-1 to TRBJ1-2; D gene ambiguous. Germline CDR1 and CDR2: SQVTM and ANQGSEA. Trimming stripped 1 base from V and 3 bases from J, with 3 bases between. The CDR3 totals 11 residues. CDR3 loop: CSVEGHYGYTF. The DNA of the CDR3 is TGCAGCGTTGAAGGGCACTATGGCTACACCTTC.

The chain carries TRBV14 and TRBJ2-3; 8 positions match TRBD2. The CDR3 is made up of 15 amino acids. The V gene's germline CDR1 is SGHDN and CDR2 FVKESK. V trimming: 4 bases; J trimming: 0 bases; junction bases outside the gene matches: 3. CDR3 sequence: CASSLTSGSTDTQYF. As DNA, the CDR3 is TGTGCCAGCAGCCTCACTAGCGGTAGCACAGATACGCAGTATTTT.

The chain couples TRBV3-1 (or the pseudogene TRBV3-2) to TRBJ1-2; 8 bases align to TRBD1. The V segment lost 5 bases and the J segment 3 bases; nucleotides outside the gene matches: 5. The length of the CDR3 is 14 residues. The germline gives CDR1 LGHDT, CDR2 YNNKEL (reference sequence). As DNA, the CDR3 is TGTGCCAGCAGCTTAGACAGGGGAGACTATGGCTACACCTTC. It specifies CASSLDRGDYGYTF.

The rearrangement joins TRBV29-1 to TRBJ2-3, with 9 bases aligning to TRBD2. V trimming: 4 bases; J trimming: 2 bases; junction bases outside the gene matches: 4. CDR1 is SQVTM and CDR2 is ANQGSEA in the germline V gene. This CDR3 has 14 residues. The CDR3 region is CSVGSGGHTDTQYF. CDR3 DNA sequence: TGCAGCGTTGGAAGCGGGGGGCACACAGATACGCAGTATTTT.

The V and J genes are TRBV9 and TRBJ2-3; 7 bases are shared with TRBD2. The CDR3 consists of 16 residues. Unmatched junction bases numbered 6, after V lost 0 bases and J lost 2 bases. Germline V lookup: CDR1 SGDLS, CDR2 YYNGEE. The CDR3 bases are TGTGCCAGCAGCGTAGGACGGAGCGGGGCCACAGATACGCAGTATTTT. Residues: CASSVGRSGATDTQYF.

The rearrangement uses TRBV9 and TRBJ1-1, with a possible D match to TRBD1 (6 bases). The CDR3 is 14 residues long. Germline CDR1 reads SGDLS; CDR2 reads YYNGEE. V lost 0 bases to trimming and J lost 5 bases, with 11 bases between them. CDR3 bases: TGTGCCAGCAGCGTAGGGGGGCGGGAGACTGAAGCTTTCTTT. Translated, it gives CASSVGGRETEAFF.

This rearrangement joins TRBV20-1 to TRBJ2-7, with a weak D call TRBD1 (5 bases). V lost 6 bases, J lost 5 bases, and 11 bases lay in between. From germline, CDR1 is DFQATT and CDR2 SNEGSKA (reference sequence). The CDR3 is 11 residues long. CDR3 in DNA: TGCAGTGCCTCGACAGCTAACGAGCAGTACGTC. This codes for CSASTANEQYV.

The chain carries TRBV2 and TRBJ2-1; D might be TRBD2 (5 bases). Trimming pared 4 bases from V and 11 bases from J, leaving 15 bases between. The germline V gene encodes CDR1 SNHLY and CDR2 FYNNEI. The CDR3 consists of 13 residues. CDR3 sequence: CASSVSYTGKQFF. The CDR3 coding sequence is TGTGCCAGCAGTGTAAGCTATACGGGAAAGCAGTTCTTC.

The V call is TRBV3-1 (or the pseudogene TRBV3-2), the J call TRBJ1-6; D gene uncertain. Deletions cut 6 bases from V and 6 bases from J, with 12 bases between. Germline CDR1 is LGHDT and CDR2 is YNNKEL (reference sequence). CDR3 size: 14 residues. The CDR3 loop is CASRDPGINSPLHF. In DNA, the CDR3 is TGTGCCAGCAGGGATCCCGGGATTAATTCACCCCTCCACTTT.

The J gene is TRBJ2-3, the V gene TRBV5-1; D may be TRBD1 (5 bases). Per the germline V gene, CDR1 is SGHRS and CDR2 is YFSETQ. The CDR3 is made up of 15 amino acids. The V end was cut by 0 bases, the J end by 4 bases, with 12 bases between. The CDR3 region is CASSLAYQGADTQYF. CDR3 nucleotide sequence: TGCGCCAGCAGCTTGGCCTATCAGGGTGCAGATACGCAGTATTTT.

This clone was observed a handful of times. Written as DNA, the CDR3 is TGCAGTGCTAGTTCTCTAGCGGACTACAATGAGCAGTTCTTC. Encoded protein: CSASSLADYNEQFF. The rearrangement joins TRBV20-1 to TRBJ2-1; 7 positions match TRBD2. The length of the CDR3 is 14 residues. With V trimmed by 3 bases and J by 3 bases, 5 bases remained unmatched. In germline, CDR1 is DFQATT, CDR2 SNEGSKA (reference sequence).

The chain employs TRBV12-3 or TRBV12-4 and TRBJ1-5; 7 bases align to TRBD1. The CDR3 has 13 amino acids. The V and J ends lost 5 bases and 7 bases, in that order; junction bases with no gene match: 5. The CDR3 loop is CASSEQGIQPQHF. Here the CDR3 DNA reads TGTGCCAGCAGTGAACAGGGGATACAGCCCCAGCATTTT.

This chain uses TRBV7-3 with TRBJ2-5; TRBD1 aligns across 10 bases. From germline, CDR1 is SGHTA and CDR2 FQGTGA. J lost 5 bases, V lost 5 bases, and 5 bases had no gene match. This CDR3 has 14 residues. CDR3 in amino acids: CASSPGQGRETQYF. CDR3 in DNA: TGTGCCAGCAGCCCGGGACAGGGGCGTGAGACCCAGTACTTC.

CDR3 DNA sequence: TGTGCCAGCAGCCAACTTAGCGGGGGGGCCGTCTACGAGCAGTACTTC. It codes for CASSQLSGGAVYEQYF. The chain combines TRBV4-2 with TRBJ2-7; 11 bases agree with TRBD2. The V gene's germline CDR1 is LGHNA and CDR2 YNFKEQ. The J segment lost 3 bases and the V segment lost 2 bases, leaving 6 bases of the junction unmatched. The CDR3 runs 16 residues.

The genes are TRBV29-1 and TRBJ2-3, with TRBD2 as a possible D gene (5 bases). Germline V gives CDR1 SQVTM, CDR2 ANQGSEA. The CDR3 consists of 15 residues. Trimming left V 3 bases short and J 1 base short, with 14 bases between. The CDR3 nucleotides read TGCAGCGTTGATTCCCCTAGCACCCGCACAGATACGCAGTATTTT. This sequence encodes CSVDSPSTRTDTQYF.

V gene TRBV19 combines with J gene TRBJ1-6; 9 bases map to TRBD1. Germline V gives CDR1 LNHDA, CDR2 SQIVND (reference sequence). This CDR3 contains 16 residues. After removal of 4 bases from V and 8 bases from J, the junction contained 9 bases not matched to a gene. CDR3 nucleotide sequence: TGTGCCAGTAGTACCCCGACAGGACAGGGGCATTCACCCCTCCACTTT. Its protein product is CASSTPTGQGHSPLHF.

The CDR3, as DNA: TGTGCCAGCAGTTATAGTCAGGTTAATTCACCCCTCCACTTT. This sequence encodes CASSYSQVNSPLHF. V gene TRBV6-5 combines with J gene TRBJ1-6; unclear D gene. Germline CDR1 MNHEY, CDR2 SVGAGI. The CDR3 has 14 amino acids. Trimming removed 3 bases from V and 6 bases from J, with 9 bases in between.

This sequence joins TRBV18 and TRBJ1-1, with 10 bases that match TRBD1. The CDR3 length is 17 residues. Trimming at V came to 3 bases and at J to 0 bases, leaving 7 bases not matched to a gene. CDR1 and CDR2 (germline): KGHSH, LQKENI. This CDR3 is CASSPIGQGVMNTEAFF. The CDR3 coding sequence is TGTGCCAGCTCACCCATCGGACAGGGGGTAATGAACACTGAAGCTTTCTTT.